Below, one TCR beta chain is given with its context. Its antigen is undetermined. Terminally differentiated effector memory CD45RA+ cells were excluded by CCR7 positive selection of CD45RO-negative cells. Template for every sorted-subset replicate PCR totaled roughly 200 ng DNA, 25,000 to 30,000 T cell genomes. Authors' processing steps: Junction-only sequences without quality scores came from ImmunoSEQ, so filtering differed. Measured with immunoSEQ multiplex PCR; TCRdb has only the in-frame clones, and not every one. The V and J calls and clone size are taken from that table; D and trimming were inferred from the DNA. Among some 1,900,000 clones listed, approximately 94% were seen once. These data come from a study of shared clonotypes between healthy human individuals. Study-level information: The cohort comprised a couple of women and a few men. Their ages spanned 18 to 49 years. General observations from the study: What naive subsets generally showed was a larger estimated richness than memory subsets showed.

With V trimmed by 3 bases and J by 3 bases, 4 bases remained unmatched. CDR3 length: 15 amino acids. Germline CDR1 MNHNS, CDR2 SASEGT. The specimen sequenced was naive CD8+ T cells sorted from blood. This chain uses TRBV6-1 with TRBJ2-7; 11 positions match TRBD2. The TCR originated in a man between 18 and 29 years old in good health. The CDR3 sequence: CASSDEGLAGYEQYF. The CDR3 bases are TGTGCCAGCAGTGATGAAGGACTAGCGGGCTACGAGCAGTACTTC.